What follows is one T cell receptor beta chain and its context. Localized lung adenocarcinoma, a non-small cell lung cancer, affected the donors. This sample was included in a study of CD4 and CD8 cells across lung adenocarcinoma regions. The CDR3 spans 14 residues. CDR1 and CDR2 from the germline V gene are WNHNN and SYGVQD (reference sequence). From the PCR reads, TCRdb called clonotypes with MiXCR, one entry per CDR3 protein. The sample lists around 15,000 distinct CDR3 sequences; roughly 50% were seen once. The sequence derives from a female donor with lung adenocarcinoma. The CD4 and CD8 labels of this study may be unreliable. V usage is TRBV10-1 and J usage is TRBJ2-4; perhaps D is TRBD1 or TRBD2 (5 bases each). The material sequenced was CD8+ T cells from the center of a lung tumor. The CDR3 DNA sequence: TGCGGCGTCTCGGGGCAGCGAGCCAAAAACACGCAGTACTTC. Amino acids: CGVSGQRAKNTQYF.